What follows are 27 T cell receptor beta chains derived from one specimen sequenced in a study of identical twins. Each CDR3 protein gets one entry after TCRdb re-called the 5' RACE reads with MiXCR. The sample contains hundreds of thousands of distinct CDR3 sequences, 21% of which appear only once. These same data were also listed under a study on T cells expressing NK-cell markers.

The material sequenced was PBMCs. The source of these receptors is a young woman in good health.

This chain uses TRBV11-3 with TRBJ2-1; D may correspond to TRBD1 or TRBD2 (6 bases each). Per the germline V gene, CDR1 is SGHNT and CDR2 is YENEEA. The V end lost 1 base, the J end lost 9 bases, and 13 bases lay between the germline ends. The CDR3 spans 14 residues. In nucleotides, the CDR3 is TGTGCCAGCAGCTTAGGTCCGGGGGCCGCTGAGCAGTTCTTC. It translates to CASSLGPGAAEQFF. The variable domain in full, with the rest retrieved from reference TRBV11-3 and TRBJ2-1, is EAGVVQSPRYKIIEKKQPVAFWCNPISGHNTLYWYLQNLGQGPELLIRYENEEAVDDSQLPKDRFSAERLKGVDSTLKIQPAELGDSAVYLCASSLGPGAAEQFFGPGTRLTVL.

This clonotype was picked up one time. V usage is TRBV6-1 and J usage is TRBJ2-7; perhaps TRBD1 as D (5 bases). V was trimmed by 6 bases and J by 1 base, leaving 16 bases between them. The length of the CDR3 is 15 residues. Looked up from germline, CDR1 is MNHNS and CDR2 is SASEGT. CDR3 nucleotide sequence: TGTGCCAGCAGGCGTACCTCGGACAATTCCTACGAGCAGTACTTC. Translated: CASRRTSDNSYEQYF.

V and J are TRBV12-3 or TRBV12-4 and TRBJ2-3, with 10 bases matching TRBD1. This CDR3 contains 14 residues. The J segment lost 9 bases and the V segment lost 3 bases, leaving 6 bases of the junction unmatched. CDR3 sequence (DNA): TGTGCCAGCAGTTTGGGGACAGGGGATGGGACGCAGTATTTT. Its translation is CASSLGTGDGTQYF.

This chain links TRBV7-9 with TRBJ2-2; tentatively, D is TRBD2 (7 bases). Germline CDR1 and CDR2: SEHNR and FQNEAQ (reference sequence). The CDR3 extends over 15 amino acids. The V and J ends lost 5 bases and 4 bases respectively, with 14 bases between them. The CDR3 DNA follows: TGTGCCAGCAGCCCCGAGGGGGGGATCACCGGGGAGCTGTTTTTT. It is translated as CASSPEGGITGELFF.

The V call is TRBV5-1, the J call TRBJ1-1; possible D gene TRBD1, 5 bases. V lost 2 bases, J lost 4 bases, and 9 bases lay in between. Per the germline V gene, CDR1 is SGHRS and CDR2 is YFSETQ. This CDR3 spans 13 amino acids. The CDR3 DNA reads TGCGCCAGCAGCTTTGGGGCTATCACTGAAGCTTTCTTT. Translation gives CASSFGAITEAFF.

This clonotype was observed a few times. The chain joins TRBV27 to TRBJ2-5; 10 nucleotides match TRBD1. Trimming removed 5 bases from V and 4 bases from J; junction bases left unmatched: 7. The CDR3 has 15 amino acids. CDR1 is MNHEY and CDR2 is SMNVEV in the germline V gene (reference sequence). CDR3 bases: TGTGCCAGCAGTAACAACCGGGACAGGGGAGAGACCCAGTACTTC. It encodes CASSNNRDRGETQYF.

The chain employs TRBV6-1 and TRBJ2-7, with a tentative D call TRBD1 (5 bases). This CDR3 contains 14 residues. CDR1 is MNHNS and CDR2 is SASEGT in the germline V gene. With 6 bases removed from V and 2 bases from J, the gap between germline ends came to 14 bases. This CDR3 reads CASSRQRKTYEQYF. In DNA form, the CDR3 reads TGTGCCAGCAGCCGACAGAGAAAAACCTACGAGCAGTACTTC.

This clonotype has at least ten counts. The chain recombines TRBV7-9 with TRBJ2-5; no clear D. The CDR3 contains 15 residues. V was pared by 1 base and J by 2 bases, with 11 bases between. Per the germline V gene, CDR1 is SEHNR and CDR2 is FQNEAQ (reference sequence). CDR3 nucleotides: TGTGCCAGCAGCTTAGAGACGGACCGACAAGAGACCCAGTACTTC. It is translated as CASSLETDRQETQYF.

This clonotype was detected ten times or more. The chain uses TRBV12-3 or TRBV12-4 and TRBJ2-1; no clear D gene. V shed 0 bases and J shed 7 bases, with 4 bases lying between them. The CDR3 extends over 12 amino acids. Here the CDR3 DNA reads TGTGCCAGCAGTTTAGCTCCGAATGAGCAGTTCTTC. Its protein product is CASSLAPNEQFF.

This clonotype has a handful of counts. The CDR3 sequence is CASSLTLAGSSYNEQFF. The CDR3 nucleotides are TGTGCCAGCTCCCTAACTCTAGCGGGTAGCTCCTACAATGAGCAGTTCTTC. The J gene is TRBJ2-1, the V gene TRBV18, with TRBD2 identical over 8 bases. In germline, CDR1 is KGHSH, CDR2 LQKENI. V shed 6 bases and J 0 bases; nucleotides not matched to a gene: 10. The CDR3 has 17 residues.

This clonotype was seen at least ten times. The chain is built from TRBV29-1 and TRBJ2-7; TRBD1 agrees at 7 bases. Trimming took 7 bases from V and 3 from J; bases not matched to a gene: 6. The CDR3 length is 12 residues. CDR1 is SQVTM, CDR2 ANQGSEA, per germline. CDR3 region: CSGGQSFYEQYF. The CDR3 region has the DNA TGCAGCGGGGGACAGTCCTTCTACGAGCAGTACTTC.

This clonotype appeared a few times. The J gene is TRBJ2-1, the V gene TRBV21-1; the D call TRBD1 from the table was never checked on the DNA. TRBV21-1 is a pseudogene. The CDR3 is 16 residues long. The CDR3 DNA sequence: TGTGCCAGCAGCCCCCGCCCCGGGACAGTTTACAATGAGCAGTTCTTC. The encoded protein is CASSPRPGTVYNEQFF.

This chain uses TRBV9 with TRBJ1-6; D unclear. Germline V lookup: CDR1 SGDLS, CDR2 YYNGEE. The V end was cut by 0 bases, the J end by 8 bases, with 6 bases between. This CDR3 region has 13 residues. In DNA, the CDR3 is TGTGCCAGCAGCGTAGGGGGTGATTCACCCCTCCACTTT. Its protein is CASSVGGDSPLHF.

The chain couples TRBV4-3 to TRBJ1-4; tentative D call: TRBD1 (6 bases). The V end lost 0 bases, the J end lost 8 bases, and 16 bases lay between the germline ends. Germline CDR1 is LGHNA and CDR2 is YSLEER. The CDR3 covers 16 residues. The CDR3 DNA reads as TGCGCCAGCAGCCAAGATCCAGGACAGAAGAGGGAAAAACTGTTTTTT. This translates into CASSQDPGQKREKLFF.

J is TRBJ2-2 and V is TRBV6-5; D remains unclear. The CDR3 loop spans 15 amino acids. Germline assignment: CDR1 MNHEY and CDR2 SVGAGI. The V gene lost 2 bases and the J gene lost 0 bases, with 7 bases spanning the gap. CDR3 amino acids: CASSYGQSNTGELFF. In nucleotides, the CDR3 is TGTGCCAGCAGTTACGGCCAATCGAACACCGGGGAGCTGTTTTTT.

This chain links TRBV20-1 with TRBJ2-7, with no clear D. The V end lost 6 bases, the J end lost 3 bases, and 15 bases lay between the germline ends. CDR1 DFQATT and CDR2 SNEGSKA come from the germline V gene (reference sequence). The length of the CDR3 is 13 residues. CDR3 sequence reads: CSAQMDGYYEQYF. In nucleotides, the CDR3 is TGCAGTGCCCAAATGGACGGGTACTACGAGCAGTACTTC.

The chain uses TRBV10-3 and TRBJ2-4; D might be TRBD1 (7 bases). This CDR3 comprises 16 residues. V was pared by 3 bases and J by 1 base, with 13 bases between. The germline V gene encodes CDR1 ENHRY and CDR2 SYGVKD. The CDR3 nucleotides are TGTGCCATCAGTGACGGAGGGGGCCGCGCCAAAAACATTCAGTACTTC. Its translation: CAISDGGGRAKNIQYF.

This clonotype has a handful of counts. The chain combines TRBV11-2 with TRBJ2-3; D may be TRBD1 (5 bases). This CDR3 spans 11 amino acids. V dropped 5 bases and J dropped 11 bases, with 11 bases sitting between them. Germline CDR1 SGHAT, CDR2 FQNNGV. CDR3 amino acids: CASSPRQKQYF. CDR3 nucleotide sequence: TGTGCCAGCAGCCCCCGACAGAAGCAGTATTTT.

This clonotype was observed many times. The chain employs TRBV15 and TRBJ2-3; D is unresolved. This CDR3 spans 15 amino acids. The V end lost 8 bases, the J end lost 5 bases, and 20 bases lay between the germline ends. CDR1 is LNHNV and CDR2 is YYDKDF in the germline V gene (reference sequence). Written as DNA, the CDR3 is TGTGCCACCTCTGAACCGAGCAAAAAATTAGATACGCAGTATTTT. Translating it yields CATSEPSKKLDTQYF.

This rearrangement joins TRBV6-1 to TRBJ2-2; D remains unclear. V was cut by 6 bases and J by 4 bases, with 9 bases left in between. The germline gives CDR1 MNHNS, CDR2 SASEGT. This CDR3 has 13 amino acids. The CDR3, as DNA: TGTGCCAGCAGGACGAGCTCCACCGGGGAGCTGTTTTTT. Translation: CASRTSSTGELFF.

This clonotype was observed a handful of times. The CDR3 protein is CASRSSGGSYEQYF. CDR3 bases: TGTGCCAGCAGGTCTTCCGGGGGAAGCTACGAGCAGTACTTC. The chain carries TRBV6-1 and TRBJ2-7; the D gene is possibly TRBD2 (6 bases). CDR3 length: 14 amino acids. V was shortened by 6 bases and J by 3 bases, with 15 bases between the two germline ends. Germline V gives CDR1 MNHNS, CDR2 SASEGT.

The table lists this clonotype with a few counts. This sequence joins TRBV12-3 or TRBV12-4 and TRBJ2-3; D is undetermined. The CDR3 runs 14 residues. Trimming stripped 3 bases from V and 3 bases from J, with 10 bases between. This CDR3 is CASSFSHVTDTQYF. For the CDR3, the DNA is TGTGCCAGCAGTTTCAGCCACGTGACAGATACGCAGTATTTT.

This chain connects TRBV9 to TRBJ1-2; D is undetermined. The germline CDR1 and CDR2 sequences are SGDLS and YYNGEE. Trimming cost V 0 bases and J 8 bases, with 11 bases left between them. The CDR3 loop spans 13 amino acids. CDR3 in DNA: TGTGCCAGCAGCGTAGGACGGACTGGCGGCTACACCTTC. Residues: CASSVGRTGGYTF.

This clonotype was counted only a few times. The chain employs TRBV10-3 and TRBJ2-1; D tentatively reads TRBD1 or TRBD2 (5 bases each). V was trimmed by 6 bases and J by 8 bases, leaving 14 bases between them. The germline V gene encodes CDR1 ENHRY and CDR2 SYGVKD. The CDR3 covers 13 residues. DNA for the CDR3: TGTGCCATCAGCCGCCGGGACCCACATGAGCAGTTCTTC. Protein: CAISRRDPHEQFF.

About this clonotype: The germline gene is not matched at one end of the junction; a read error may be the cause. In DNA form, the CDR3 reads TGTGCCAGCAGCTTAGGTCAGGGATTGAACACTGAAGCTTTATTT. This sequence encodes CASSLGQGLNTEALF. This chain uses TRBV7-9 with TRBJ1-1; possible D gene TRBD1, 5 bases. CDR1 SEHNR and CDR2 FQNEAQ come from the germline V gene (reference sequence). The CDR3 is made up of 15 amino acids.

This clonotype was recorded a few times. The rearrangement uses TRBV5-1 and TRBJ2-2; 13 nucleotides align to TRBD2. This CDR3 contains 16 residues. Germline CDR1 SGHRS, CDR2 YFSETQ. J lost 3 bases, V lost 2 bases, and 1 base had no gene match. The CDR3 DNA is TGCGCCAGCAGCTTAGGACTAGCGGGAGACACCGGGGAGCTGTTTTTT. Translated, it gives CASSLGLAGDTGELFF.

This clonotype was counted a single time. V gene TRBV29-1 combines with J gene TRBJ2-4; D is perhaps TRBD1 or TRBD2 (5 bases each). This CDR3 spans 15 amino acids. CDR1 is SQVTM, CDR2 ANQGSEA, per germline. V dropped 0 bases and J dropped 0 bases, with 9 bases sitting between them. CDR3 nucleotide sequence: TGCAGCGTTGAAGATTCCGGGACAGCCAAAAACATTCAGTACTTC. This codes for CSVEDSGTAKNIQYF.